What follows is one TCR beta chain and its context. This entry is derived from a study of blood T cell repertoires in COVID-19. Sequencing used immunoSEQ multiplex PCR; TCRdb keeps in-frame clones, though not all of them. Here the sample spans 200,000 to 300,000 clones, approximately 85% being singletons. Trimming left V 2 bases short and J 0 bases short, with 7 bases between. Per the germline V gene, CDR1 is LGHDT and CDR2 is YNNKEL (reference sequence). CDR3 length: 14 amino acids. This TCR was recovered from a woman aged 45-59 years with acute COVID-19. The chain employs TRBV3-1 (or the pseudogene TRBV3-2) and TRBJ2-5; D unresolved. Input material: PBMCs or T cells enriched from blood (not recorded which). This CDR3 reads CASSQSPDQETQYF. DNA of the CDR3: TGTGCCAGCAGCCAATCTCCGGACCAAGAGACCCAGTACTTC.